This T cell receptor (beta chain) was found in a study of OX40 agonist ivuxolimab in advanced cancers. Study-level background: The eligibility criteria allowed prior anti-PD-1, anti-PD-L1 or anti-CTLA-4 therapy, and under 50% had some.

The germline CDR1 and CDR2 sequences are SEHNR and FQNEAQ (reference sequence). Trimming removed 0 bases at V and 0 bases at J, with 6 bases between. There are 15 residues in the CDR3. The assay was immunoSEQ multiplex PCR, and TCRdb's table has in-frame clones only and misses some. This sample carries tens of thousands of clones, roughly 92% of them seen once, and the ten largest clones take 2.5% to 3.5%. The table lists this clone with a count of one. Its cognate antigen is unknown. Study conclusions and caveats: Low normalized T-cell clonal expansion was additionally recorded for some nonresponders. Clonal expansion by week 6 occurred in CD4+ and CD8+ blood T cells (at 0.1 to 3.0 mg/kg).

The J gene is TRBJ2-1, the V gene TRBV7-9, with a weak D call TRBD1 (5 bases). This clonotype originated in an adult with an advanced solid tumor such as melanoma, head and neck, liver or kidney cancer. The material was CD4+ or CD8+ T cells sorted from blood, obtained in a trial of the OX40 agonist ivuxolimab. The CDR3 region is CASSLAGASYNEQFF. The CDR3 DNA sequence: TGTGCCAGCAGCTTAGCAGGGGCCTCCTACAATGAGCAGTTCTTC.